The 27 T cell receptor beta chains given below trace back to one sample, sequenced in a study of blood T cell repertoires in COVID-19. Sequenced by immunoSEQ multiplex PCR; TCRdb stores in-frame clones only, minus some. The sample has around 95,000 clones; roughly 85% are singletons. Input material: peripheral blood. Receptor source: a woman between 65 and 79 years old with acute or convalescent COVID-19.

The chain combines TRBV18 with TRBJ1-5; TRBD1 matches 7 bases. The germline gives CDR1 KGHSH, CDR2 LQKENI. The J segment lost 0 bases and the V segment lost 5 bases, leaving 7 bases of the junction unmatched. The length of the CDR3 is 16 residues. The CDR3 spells CASSTTGAGSNQPQHF. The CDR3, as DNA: TGTGCCAGCTCAACAACAGGGGCGGGTAGCAATCAGCCCCAGCATTTT.

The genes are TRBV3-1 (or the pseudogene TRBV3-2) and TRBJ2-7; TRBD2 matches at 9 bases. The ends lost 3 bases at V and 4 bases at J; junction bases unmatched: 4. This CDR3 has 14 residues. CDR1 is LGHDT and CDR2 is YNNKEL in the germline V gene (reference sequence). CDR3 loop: CASSQGLAEYEQYF. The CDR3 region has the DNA TGTGCCAGCAGCCAGGGACTAGCTGAATACGAGCAGTACTTC.

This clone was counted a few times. CDR3 sequence reads: CASSLDDGRSEAFF. The CDR3 nucleotides are TGCGCCAGCAGCTTGGATGATGGGAGGTCTGAAGCTTTCTTT. The J gene is TRBJ1-1, the V gene TRBV5-1; D remains unclear. Trimming took off 0 bases at V and 6 bases at J, with 12 bases between the two ends. Germline V gene lookup returns CDR1 SGHRS and CDR2 YFSETQ. CDR3 length: 14 residues.

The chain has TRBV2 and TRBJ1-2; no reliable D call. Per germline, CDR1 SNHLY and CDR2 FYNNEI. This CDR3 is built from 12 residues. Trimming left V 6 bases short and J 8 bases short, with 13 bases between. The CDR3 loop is CASRDGGEGYTF. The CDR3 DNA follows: TGTGCCAGCAGGGACGGTGGGGAGGGCTACACCTTC.

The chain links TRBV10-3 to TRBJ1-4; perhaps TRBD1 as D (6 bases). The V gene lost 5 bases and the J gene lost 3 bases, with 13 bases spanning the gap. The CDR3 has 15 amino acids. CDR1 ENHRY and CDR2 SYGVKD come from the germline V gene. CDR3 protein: CAISQDSLPNEKLFF. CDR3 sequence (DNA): TGTGCCATCAGTCAGGACAGCCTCCCTAATGAAAAACTGTTTTTT.

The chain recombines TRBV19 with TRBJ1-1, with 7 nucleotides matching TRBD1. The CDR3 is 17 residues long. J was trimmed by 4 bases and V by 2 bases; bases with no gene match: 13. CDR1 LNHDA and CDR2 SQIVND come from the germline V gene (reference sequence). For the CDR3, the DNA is TGTGCCAGTAGTATAATTGGTTGGGACAGTAAAGCCACTGAAGCTTTCTTT. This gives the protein CASSIIGWDSKATEAFF.

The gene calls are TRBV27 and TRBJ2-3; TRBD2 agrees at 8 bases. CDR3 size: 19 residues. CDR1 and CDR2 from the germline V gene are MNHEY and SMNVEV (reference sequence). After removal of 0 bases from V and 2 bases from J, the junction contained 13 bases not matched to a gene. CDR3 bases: TGTGCCAGCAGTTTATCGGGTTCCTTAGCGGGGAGACTCACAGATACGCAGTATTTT. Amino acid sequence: CASSLSGSLAGRLTDTQYF.

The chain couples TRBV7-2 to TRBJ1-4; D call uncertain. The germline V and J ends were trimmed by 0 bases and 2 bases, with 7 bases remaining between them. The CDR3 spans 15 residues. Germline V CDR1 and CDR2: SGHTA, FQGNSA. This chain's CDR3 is CASSLARGTNEKLFF. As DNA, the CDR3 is TGTGCCAGCAGCTTAGCCAGAGGCACTAATGAAAAACTGTTTTTT.

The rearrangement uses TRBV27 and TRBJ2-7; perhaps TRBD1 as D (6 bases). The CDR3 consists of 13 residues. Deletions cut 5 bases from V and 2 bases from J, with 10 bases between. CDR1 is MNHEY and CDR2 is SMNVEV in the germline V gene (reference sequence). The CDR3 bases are TGTGCCAGCAGTCTGGACAGTGCCTACGAGCAGTACTTC. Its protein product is CASSLDSAYEQYF.

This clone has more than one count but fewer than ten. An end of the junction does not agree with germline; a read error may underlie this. The CDR3, as DNA: TGTGCCAGCAGTTTGGGACAGGGCCTGTACCAAGAGACCCAGTACTTC. Encoded protein: CASSLGQGLYQETQYF. The chain uses TRBV5-4 and TRBJ2-5; 9 bases align to TRBD1. Germline V gives CDR1 SGHNT, CDR2 YYREEE (reference sequence). The CDR3 runs 16 residues.

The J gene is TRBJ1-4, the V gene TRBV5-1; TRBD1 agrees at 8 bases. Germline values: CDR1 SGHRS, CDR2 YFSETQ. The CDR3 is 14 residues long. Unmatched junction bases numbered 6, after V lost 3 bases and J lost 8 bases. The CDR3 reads CASSSDRVNEKLFF. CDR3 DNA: TGCGCCAGCAGCTCGGACAGGGTGAACGAAAAACTGTTTTTT.

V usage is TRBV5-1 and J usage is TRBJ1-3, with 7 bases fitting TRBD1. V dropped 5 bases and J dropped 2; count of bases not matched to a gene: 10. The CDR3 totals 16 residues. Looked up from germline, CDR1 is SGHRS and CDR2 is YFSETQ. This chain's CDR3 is CASSFFPDRAGNTIYF. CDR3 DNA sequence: TGCGCCAGCAGTTTTTTCCCTGACAGGGCTGGAAACACCATATATTTT.

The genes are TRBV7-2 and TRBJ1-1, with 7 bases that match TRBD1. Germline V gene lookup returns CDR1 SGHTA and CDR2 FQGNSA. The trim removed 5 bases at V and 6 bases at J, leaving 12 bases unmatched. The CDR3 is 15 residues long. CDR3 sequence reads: CASSDPGQATAEAFF. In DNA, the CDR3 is TGTGCCAGCAGCGACCCCGGACAGGCCACGGCTGAAGCTTTCTTT. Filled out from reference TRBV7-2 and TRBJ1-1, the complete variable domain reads GAGVSQSPSNKVTEKGKDVELRCDPISGHTALYWYRQSLGQGLEFLIYFQGNSAPDKSGLPSDRFSAERTGGSVSTLTIQRTQQEDSAVYLCASSDPGQATAEAFFGQGTRLTVV.

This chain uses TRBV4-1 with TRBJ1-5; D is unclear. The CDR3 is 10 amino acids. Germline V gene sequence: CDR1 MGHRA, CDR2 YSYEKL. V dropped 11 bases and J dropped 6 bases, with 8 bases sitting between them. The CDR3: CAPQVQPQHF. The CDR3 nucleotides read TGCGCCCCGCAGGTTCAGCCCCAGCATTTT.

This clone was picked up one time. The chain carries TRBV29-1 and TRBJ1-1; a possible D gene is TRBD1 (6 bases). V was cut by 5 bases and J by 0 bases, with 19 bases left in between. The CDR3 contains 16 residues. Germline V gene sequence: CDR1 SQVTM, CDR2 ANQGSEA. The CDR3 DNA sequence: TGCAGCGTTCTTTTCGGCGGGGGGCGCCTGAACACTGAAGCTTTCTTT. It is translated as CSVLFGGGRLNTEAFF.

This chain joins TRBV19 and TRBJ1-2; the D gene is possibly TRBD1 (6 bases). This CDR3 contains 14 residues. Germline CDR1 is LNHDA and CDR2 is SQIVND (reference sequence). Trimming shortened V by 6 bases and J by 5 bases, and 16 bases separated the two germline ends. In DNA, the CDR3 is TGTGCCAGTAGACAGGGATCGGGGGGATATGGCTACACCTTC. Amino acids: CASRQGSGGYGYTF.

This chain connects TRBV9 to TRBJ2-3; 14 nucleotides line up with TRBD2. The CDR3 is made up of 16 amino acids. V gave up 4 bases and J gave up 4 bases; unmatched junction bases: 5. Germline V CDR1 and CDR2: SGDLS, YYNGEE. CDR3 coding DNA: TGTGCCAGCAGCCCGACTAGCGGGGGGGCCCCAGATACGCAGTATTTT. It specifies CASSPTSGGAPDTQYF.

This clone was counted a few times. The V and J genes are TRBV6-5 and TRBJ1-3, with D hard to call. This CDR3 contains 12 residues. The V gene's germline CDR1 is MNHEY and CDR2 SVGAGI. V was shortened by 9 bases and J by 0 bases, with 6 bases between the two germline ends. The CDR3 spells CASHSSGNTIYF. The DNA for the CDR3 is TGTGCCAGTCACAGCTCTGGAAACACCATATATTTT.

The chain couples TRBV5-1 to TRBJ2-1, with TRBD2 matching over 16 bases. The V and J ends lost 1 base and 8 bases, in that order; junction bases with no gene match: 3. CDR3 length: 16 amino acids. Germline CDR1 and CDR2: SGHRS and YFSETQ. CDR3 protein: CASSLLGLAGGHEQFF. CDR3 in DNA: TGCGCCAGCAGCTTGTTGGGACTAGCGGGGGGGCATGAGCAGTTCTTC.

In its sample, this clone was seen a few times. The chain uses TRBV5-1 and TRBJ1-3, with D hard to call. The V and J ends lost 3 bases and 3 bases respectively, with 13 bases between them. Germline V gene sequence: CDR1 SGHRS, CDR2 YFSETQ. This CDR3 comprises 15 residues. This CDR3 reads CASSSSFGGGNTIYF. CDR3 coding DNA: TGCGCCAGCAGCTCCAGTTTCGGCGGTGGAAACACCATATATTTT.

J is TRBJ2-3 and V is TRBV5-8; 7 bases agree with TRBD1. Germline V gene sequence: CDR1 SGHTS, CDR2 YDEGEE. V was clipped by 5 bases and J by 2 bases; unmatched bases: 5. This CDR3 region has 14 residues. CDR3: CASSIGQDTDTQYF. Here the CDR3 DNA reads TGTGCCAGCAGTATAGGACAGGACACAGATACGCAGTATTTT. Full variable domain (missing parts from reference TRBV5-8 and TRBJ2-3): EAGVTQSPTHLIKTRGQQATLRCSPISGHTSVYWYQQALGLGLQFLLWYDEGEERNRGNFPPRFSGRQFPNYSSELNVNALELEDSALYLCASSIGQDTDTQYFGPGTRLTVL.

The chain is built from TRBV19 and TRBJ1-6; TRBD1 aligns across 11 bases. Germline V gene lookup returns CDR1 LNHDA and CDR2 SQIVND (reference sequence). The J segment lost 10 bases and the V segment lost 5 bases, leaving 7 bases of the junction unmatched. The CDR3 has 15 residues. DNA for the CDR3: TGTGCCAGTAGTCTCTCCGGGACAGGGGGATCACCCCTCCACTTT. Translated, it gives CASSLSGTGGSPLHF.

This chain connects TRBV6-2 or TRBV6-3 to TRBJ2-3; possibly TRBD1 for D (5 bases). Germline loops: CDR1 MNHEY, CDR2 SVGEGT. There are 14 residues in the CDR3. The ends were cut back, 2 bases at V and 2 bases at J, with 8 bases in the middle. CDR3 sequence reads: CASSYGRVTDTQYF. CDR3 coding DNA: TGTGCCAGCAGTTACGGCAGGGTCACAGATACGCAGTATTTT.

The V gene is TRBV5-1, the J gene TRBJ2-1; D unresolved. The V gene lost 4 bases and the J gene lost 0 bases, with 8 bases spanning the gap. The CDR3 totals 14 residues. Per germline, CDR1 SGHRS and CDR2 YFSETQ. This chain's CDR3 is CASSDTASYNEQFF. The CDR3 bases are TGCGCCAGCAGCGACACAGCCTCCTACAATGAGCAGTTCTTC.

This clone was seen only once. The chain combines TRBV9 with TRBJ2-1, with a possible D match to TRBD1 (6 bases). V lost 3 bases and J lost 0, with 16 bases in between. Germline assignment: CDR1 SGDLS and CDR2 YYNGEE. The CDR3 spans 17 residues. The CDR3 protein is CASSALPGQSSYNEQFF. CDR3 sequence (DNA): TGTGCCAGCAGCGCCTTGCCGGGACAAAGCTCCTACAATGAGCAGTTCTTC.

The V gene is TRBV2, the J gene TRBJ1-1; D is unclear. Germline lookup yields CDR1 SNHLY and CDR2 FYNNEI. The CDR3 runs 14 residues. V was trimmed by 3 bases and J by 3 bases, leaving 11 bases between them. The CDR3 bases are TGTGCCAGCAGTGACAATTGGAGGGACACTGAAGCTTTCTTT. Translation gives CASSDNWRDTEAFF. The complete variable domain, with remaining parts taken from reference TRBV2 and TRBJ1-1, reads EPEVTQTPSHQVTQMGQEVILRCVPISNHLYFYWYRQILGQKVEFLVSFYNNEISEKSEIFDDQFSVERPDGSNFTLKIRSTKLEDSAMYFCASSDNWRDTEAFFGQGTRLTVV.

CDR3 sequence reads: CASSPGTEYNSPLHF. As DNA, the CDR3 is TGTGCCAGCAGCCCCGGGACAGAATATAATTCACCCCTCCACTTT. The rearrangement uses TRBV11-2 and TRBJ1-6, with 7 bases aligning to TRBD1. This CDR3 is built from 15 residues. CDR1 SGHAT and CDR2 FQNNGV come from the germline V gene. J lost 4 bases, V lost 5 bases, and 5 bases had no gene match.